This T cell receptor (beta chain) comes out of a study of CD8+ T cells in alopecia areata. Study overall: The percentage of affected scalp area served as the score of severity for treated patients.

Notes on the study in general: Mice showed clearer TCR sharing than patients did, a gap that was possibly HLA-related. Sequencing of scalp samples also includes resident alphabeta T cells from normal skin.

Regarding treatment: oral pan-JAK inhibitor, 5-10 mg twice daily. Trimming pared 5 bases from V and 5 bases from J, leaving 15 bases between. Germline CDR1 and CDR2: SEHNR and FQNEAQ (reference sequence). The CDR3 has 14 residues. This clone showed up just once. Its target is not known. cDNA serving as the sequencing template came from extracted, reverse transcribed RNA. TCRdb's table, derived via immunoSEQ multiplex PCR, lists solely in-frame clones and lacks some. The sample records 250,000 to 350,000 clones, around 64% being singletons. J is TRBJ1-2 and V is TRBV7-9; unclear D gene. Sequenced here: CD4+ T cells sorted from blood, sampled around week 52, from a patient treated with tofacitinib. This clonotype was sampled from a human donor with alopecia areata. CDR3 coding DNA: TGTGCCAGCAGCCCCGGACGAATAGCGTATGGCTACACCTTC. It is translated as CASSPGRIAYGYTF.